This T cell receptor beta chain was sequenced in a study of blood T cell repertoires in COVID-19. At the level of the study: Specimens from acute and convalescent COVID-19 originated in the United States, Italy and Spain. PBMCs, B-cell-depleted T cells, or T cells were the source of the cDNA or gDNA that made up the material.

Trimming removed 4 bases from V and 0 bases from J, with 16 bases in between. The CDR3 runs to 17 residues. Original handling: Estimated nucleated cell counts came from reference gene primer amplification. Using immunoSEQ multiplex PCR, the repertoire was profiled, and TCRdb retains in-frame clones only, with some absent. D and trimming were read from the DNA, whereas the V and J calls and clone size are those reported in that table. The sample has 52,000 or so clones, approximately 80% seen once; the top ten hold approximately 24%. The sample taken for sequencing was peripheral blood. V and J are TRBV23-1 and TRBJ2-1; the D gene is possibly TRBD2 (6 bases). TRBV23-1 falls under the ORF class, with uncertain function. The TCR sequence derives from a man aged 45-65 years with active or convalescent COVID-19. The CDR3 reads CASSLRWTTSSYNEQFF. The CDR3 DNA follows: TGCGCCAGCAGTCTTAGATGGACTACAAGCTCCTACAATGAGCAGTTCTTC.